This T cell receptor (beta chain) was identified in a study of shared clonotypes between healthy human individuals. Turning to the study itself: Researchers assigned three CD4 naive, three CD4 memory, two CD8 naive and one CD8 memory plate to each donor.

CD45RO-negative CD8 cells positively selected for CCR7 made up the naive population, which excluded terminally differentiated effector memory CD45RA+ cells. Healthy and HIV-negative, the adult donors had no recent acute infections or vaccinations. Regarding the study as a whole: Approximately 5.4% of naive CD4 clonotypes were common to a few donors. Lower generation probabilities were found for non-shared clonotypes than for those shared by all four donors.

CDR3 size: 19 residues. CDR1 MNHEY and CDR2 SMNVEV come from the germline V gene (reference sequence). V dropped 6 bases and J dropped 1 base, with 28 bases sitting between them. Method: immunoSEQ multiplex PCR; TCRdb's copy keeps in-frame clones and lacks some. The profile shows under 1 million clones, 90% to 97% of them singletons. Worth noting for this clone: Its antigen is currently unknown.

J is TRBJ2-7 and V is TRBV27; D possibly corresponds to TRBD2 (8 bases). The TCR comes from a man aged 30 to 39 in good health. Source material: naive CD8+ T cells sorted from blood. The CDR3 sequence is CASRGTVYRSGSPSYEQYF. The CDR3 coding sequence is TGTGCCAGCAGAGGGACAGTCTATCGGAGCGGGAGTCCGTCCTACGAGCAGTACTTC.